The entry below describes one T cell receptor (beta chain). Its antigen is unidentified. Assay used: immunoSEQ multiplex PCR; TCRdb lists only in-frame clones, some missing. The sample holds 200,000 to 250,000 clones, around 89% seen once. The data originate from a study of Ad26.COV2.S vaccination and SARS-CoV-2 variants. Study-level results: In TCR breadth and depth analyses, total T cell responses may have been underestimated.

Stated treatment: 15 to 20 received Ad26.COV2.S at low or high dose, single or two shots; 5 received placebo; per-sample allocation not given. Specimen acquisition occurred on day 63 following the initial vaccine or placebo injection. Aged 18-55 years, donor was enrolled in Boston in about 2020. Here the sequenced sample was peripheral blood, taken in a trial of Ad26.COV2.S vaccine versus placebo. The TCR was taken from a person aged 18 to 59 who received the Ad26.COV2.S COVID-19 vaccine or a placebo.

The CDR3 sequence: CASSISDRALSGANVLTF. CDR3 bases: TGTGCCAGTAGTATATCGGACAGGGCGCTCTCTGGGGCCAACGTCCTGACTTTC. The V and J genes are TRBV19 and TRBJ2-6, with 8 positions matching TRBD1. In germline, CDR1 is LNHDA, CDR2 SQIVND (reference sequence). The CDR3 consists of 18 residues. Trimming took 2 bases from V and 0 from J; bases not matched to a gene: 6.